The 32 T cell receptor beta chains presented below share a single source sample, sequenced in a study of Ad26.COV2.S vaccination and SARS-CoV-2 variants. The repertoire was sequenced with immunoSEQ multiplex PCR; TCRdb's copy has only in-frame clones and lacks some. The sample has 200,000 to 300,000 clones, roughly 90% seen once; the top ten hold about 10%. Treatment denoted: around 19 received Ad26.COV2.S at low or high dose, single or two shots; roughly 5 received placebo; per-sample allocation not given. Each sample was drawn 63 days after the first injection (of vaccine or placebo). The sample was peripheral blood, taken in a trial of Ad26.COV2.S vaccine versus placebo. The receptors derive from a person between 18 and 60 years old who received the Ad26.COV2.S COVID-19 vaccine or a placebo.

This clone was seen only once. The CDR3 loop reads CASSRTVHEQYF. The CDR3 nucleotides read TGTGCCAGCAGCCGGACTGTCCACGAGCAGTACTTC. This sequence joins TRBV12-3 or TRBV12-4 and TRBJ2-7; weak D call: TRBD2 (5 bases). V was clipped by 6 bases and J by 5 bases, with 11 bases between them. The CDR3 extends over 12 amino acids.

The rearrangement uses TRBV10-3 and TRBJ1-5; D not certain. CDR3 length: 12 residues. Trimming shortened V by 2 bases and J by 6 bases, and 5 bases separated the two germline ends. Germline CDR1 reads ENHRY; CDR2 reads SYGVKD. As DNA, the CDR3 is TGTGCCATCAGTGAGCAAGGTCAGCCCCAGCATTTT. As protein: CAISEQGQPQHF.

The chain employs TRBV7-9 and TRBJ1-1; D unresolved. The V gene lost 1 base and the J gene lost 6 bases, with 9 bases spanning the gap. In germline, CDR1 is SEHNR, CDR2 FQNEAQ (reference sequence). The CDR3 contains 13 residues. The CDR3 bases are TGTGCCAGCAGCTTAGGGCAAACCTCTGAAGCTTTCTTT. Translating it yields CASSLGQTSEAFF.

V and J are TRBV7-9 and TRBJ1-2, with D hard to call. Germline CDR1 SEHNR, CDR2 FQNEAQ (reference sequence). Trimming took off 6 bases at V and 6 bases at J, with 23 bases between the two ends. This CDR3 contains 16 residues. Here the CDR3 reads CASSHPPGRKIDGYTF. CDR3 nucleotides: TGTGCCAGCAGTCACCCCCCGGGGAGGAAGATTGATGGCTACACCTTC. Combining the CDR3 with reference TRBV7-9 and TRBJ1-2 gives the whole variable domain DTGVSQNPRHKITKRGQNVTFRCDPISEHNRLYWYRQTLGQGPEFLTYFQNEAQLEKSRLLSDRFSAERPKGSFSTLEIQRTEQGDSAMYLCASSHPPGRKIDGYTFGSGTRLTVV.

V usage is TRBV9 and J usage is TRBJ2-7; 13 positions match TRBD2. Losses at the gene ends were 7 bases for V and 4 bases for J; bases not matched to a gene: 17. Germline values: CDR1 SGDLS, CDR2 YYNGEE. CDR3 size: 18 residues. The chain's CDR3 is CASSLSDTRTSGGYEQYF. In nucleotides, the CDR3 is TGTGCCAGCTCCCTATCGGACACACGGACTAGCGGGGGATACGAGCAGTACTTC.

This clone was detected ten times or more. This chain joins TRBV5-6 and TRBJ1-5, with TRBD1 matching 7 bases. There are 15 residues in the CDR3. CDR1 is SGHDT and CDR2 is YYEEEE in the germline V gene. Germline trimming cut 4 bases from V and 6 bases from J; bases unmatched to any gene: 10. In DNA, the CDR3 is TGTGCCAGCAGCCCCGGGAGGGGGCTTAGTCAGCCCCAGCATTTT. It codes for CASSPGRGLSQPQHF.

CDR3 region: CASRLQGQETQYF. CDR3 nucleotides: TGTGCCAGTAGGCTACAGGGACAAGAGACCCAGTACTTC. The chain joins TRBV19 to TRBJ2-5; the D gene is possibly TRBD1 (6 bases). Germline V gene sequence: CDR1 LNHDA, CDR2 SQIVND (reference sequence). Between the trimmed V and J ends, which lost 6 bases and 2 bases, there was a span of 10 bases. CDR3 length: 13 amino acids.

The chain carries TRBV6-5 and TRBJ2-7; no firm D call. V shed 0 bases and J shed 3 bases, with 12 bases lying between them. This CDR3 has 15 residues. Germline V gene lookup returns CDR1 MNHEY and CDR2 SVGAGI. The CDR3 protein is CASSYSTGGFYEQYF. The CDR3 DNA follows: TGTGCCAGCAGTTACTCGACGGGCGGCTTCTACGAGCAGTACTTC.

V and J are TRBV7-9 and TRBJ2-7; D call uncertain. V shed 4 bases and J shed 2 bases, with 9 bases lying between them. CDR3 length: 13 residues. Germline V lookup: CDR1 SEHNR, CDR2 FQNEAQ (reference sequence). CDR3 DNA: TGTGCCAGCAGCTCCAGGACGGCCTACGAGCAGTACTTC. Translating gives CASSSRTAYEQYF.

The V and J genes are TRBV2 and TRBJ1-2, with 11 bases that match TRBD1. The CDR3 consists of 15 residues. With V trimmed by 6 bases and J by 8 bases, 11 bases remained unmatched. Germline V gene sequence: CDR1 SNHLY, CDR2 FYNNEI. CDR3 amino acids: CASRKGTGGTGGYTF. CDR3 nucleotides: TGTGCCAGCAGAAAAGGGACAGGGGGTACCGGCGGCTACACCTTC.

The chain has TRBV3-1 (or the pseudogene TRBV3-2) and TRBJ2-3; 13 positions match TRBD2. This CDR3 region has 18 residues. Germline trimming cut 1 base from V and 0 bases from J; bases unmatched to any gene: 4. Looked up from germline, CDR1 is LGHDT and CDR2 is YNNKEL (reference sequence). The DNA for the CDR3 is TGTGCCAGCAGCCAAGGGACTAGCGGGGGAGCCAGCACAGATACGCAGTATTTT. It specifies CASSQGTSGGASTDTQYF.

The chain recombines TRBV18 with TRBJ2-7, with 10 nucleotides matching TRBD1. The CDR3 length is 16 residues. Germline V gives CDR1 KGHSH, CDR2 LQKENI. J was trimmed by 0 bases and V by 6 bases; bases with no gene match: 8. The CDR3 sequence is CASSLMGTGDSYEQYF. The CDR3 nucleotides read TGTGCCAGCTCGTTGATGGGGACAGGGGACTCCTACGAGCAGTACTTC.

This clone was found a few times. The CDR3 DNA reads as TGTGCCACCGGCCTTTCAGGGACTGGGGCCAACGTCCTGACTTTC. The encoded protein is CATGLSGTGANVLTF. This chain connects TRBV15 to TRBJ2-6; perhaps TRBD1 as D (5 bases). CDR1 LNHNV and CDR2 YYDKDF come from the germline V gene (reference sequence). This CDR3 is built from 15 residues. Trimming removed 8 bases at V and 2 bases at J, with 13 bases between.

The chain has TRBV28 and TRBJ1-4, with 10 bases fitting TRBD1. Germline-derived CDR1 and CDR2 are MDHEN and SYDVKM. Trimming removed 5 bases from V and 8 bases from J; junction bases left unmatched: 8. The CDR3 sequence is 15 residues long. For the CDR3, the DNA is TGTGCCAGCAGTATACCGGGACAGGGGAGAGAAAAACTGTTTTTT. Translation gives CASSIPGQGREKLFF.

The rearrangement uses TRBV6-1 and TRBJ2-2, with D possibly being TRBD1 or TRBD2 (6 bases each). This CDR3 contains 15 residues. The germline V gene has CDR1 MNHNS and CDR2 SASEGT. Trimming left V 2 bases short and J 7 bases short, with 14 bases between. CDR3 DNA: TGTGCCAGCAGTGAAAATGGGGGGCTGGGCGGGGAGCTGTTTTTT. This gives the protein CASSENGGLGGELFF.

The rearrangement uses TRBV30 and TRBJ2-2; tentative D call: TRBD2 (5 bases). Per the germline V gene, CDR1 is GTSNPN and CDR2 is SVGIG (reference sequence). V gave up 3 bases and J gave up 4 bases, with 12 bases separating them. CDR3 size: 14 residues. CDR3 region: CAWRGSVVTGELFF. DNA for the CDR3: TGTGCCTGGAGGGGTAGCGTGGTCACCGGGGAGCTGTTTTTT.

This clone was recorded once. The V gene is TRBV5-3, the J gene TRBJ1-5, with 7 bases identical to TRBD1. TRBV5-3 is annotated as an ORF whose role is uncertain. The CDR3 runs to 16 residues. The junction had 6 bases not matched to a gene; V was cut back by 0 bases and J by 3 bases. CDR3: CARSLDGEGANQPQHF. The CDR3 nucleotides are TGTGCCAGAAGCTTGGATGGTGAGGGGGCCAATCAGCCCCAGCATTTT.

This clone is a singleton in its sample. This chain uses TRBV7-2 with TRBJ1-2; D is unclear. The V and J ends lost 4 bases and 4 bases respectively, with 16 bases between them. This CDR3 has 15 amino acids. The germline gives CDR1 SGHTA, CDR2 FQGNSA. The chain's CDR3 is CASSSTAGWIYGYTF. CDR3 in DNA: TGTGCCAGCAGCTCAACCGCAGGATGGATCTATGGCTACACCTTC.

Only a few counts were recorded for this clone. The gene calls are TRBV4-3 and TRBJ2-6; D may be TRBD1 (5 bases). The germline V gene encodes CDR1 LGHNA and CDR2 YSLEER. The CDR3 runs 17 residues. The V gene lost 0 bases and the J gene lost 2 bases, with 11 bases spanning the gap. CDR3 region: CASSQDQDSPGANVLTF. Written as DNA, the CDR3 is TGCGCCAGCAGCCAAGATCAAGACAGCCCTGGGGCCAACGTCCTGACTTTC.

This clone was seen at least ten times. This chain connects TRBV27 to TRBJ1-2; TRBD1 might be the D (5 bases). Germline V gene sequence: CDR1 MNHEY, CDR2 SMNVEV (reference sequence). The CDR3 spans 16 residues. The V and J ends lost 5 bases and 3 bases respectively, with 19 bases between them. This CDR3 reads CASSRSGTSLDYGYTF. CDR3 nucleotides: TGTGCCAGCAGTCGATCCGGGACCTCCTTGGACTATGGCTACACCTTC.

The CDR3 loop reads CASSFGQGIIYATNEKLFF. The CDR3 nucleotides read TGCGCCAGCAGCTTCGGGCAGGGGATTATCTATGCAACTAATGAAAAACTGTTTTTT. The chain links TRBV5-1 to TRBJ1-4, with D possibly being TRBD1 (6 bases). The CDR3 sequence is 19 residues long. In germline, CDR1 is SGHRS, CDR2 YFSETQ. V gave up 2 bases and J gave up 0 bases, with 20 bases separating them.

The rearrangement links TRBV7-9 to TRBJ1-2, with D maybe TRBD1 (6 bases). This CDR3 has 16 amino acids. CDR1 SEHNR and CDR2 FQNEAQ come from the germline V gene (reference sequence). Trimming cost V 4 bases and J 8 bases, with 23 bases left between them. CDR3 bases: TGTGCCAGCAGCTCCATTGTGCGGGACACCGCGGCAGGCTACACCTTC. It translates to CASSSIVRDTAAGYTF.

The V and J genes are TRBV6-2 or TRBV6-3 and TRBJ2-6; D unclear. The CDR3 length is 17 residues. V gave up 1 base and J gave up 0 bases, with 10 bases separating them. The germline V gene encodes CDR1 MNHEY and CDR2 SVGEGT. As DNA, the CDR3 is TGTGCCAGCAGTTACTGGGCAGTGAGCTCTGGGGCCAACGTCCTGACTTTC. Residues: CASSYWAVSSGANVLTF.

The CDR3 bases are TGTGCCAGCAGCCTTTCCCATACGCAGTATTTT. Translation gives CASSLSHTQYF. This chain joins TRBV7-8 and TRBJ2-3; D not resolved. Germline V gene data show CDR1 as SGHVS and CDR2 as FQNEAQ. This CDR3 is 11 amino acids long. V lost 5 bases and J lost 7, with 7 bases in between. The full variable domain, completed using reference TRBV7-8 and TRBJ2-3, is GAGVSQSPRYKVAKRGQDVALRCDPISGHVSLFWYQQALGQGPEFLTYFQNEAQLDKSGLPSDRFFAERPEGSVSTLKIQRTQQEDSAVYLCASSLSHTQYFGPGTRLTVL.

This sequence joins TRBV30 and TRBJ1-5; D not certain. The V gene's germline CDR1 is GTSNPN and CDR2 SVGIG (reference sequence). V was cut by 0 bases and J by 7 bases, with 10 bases left in between. There are 13 residues in the CDR3. CDR3 nucleotide sequence: TGTGCCTGGAGTGTACAAGGGTGGCAGCCCCAGCATTTT. Protein: CAWSVQGWQPQHF.

J is TRBJ1-1 and V is TRBV9; D remains ambiguous. Germline CDR1 SGDLS, CDR2 YYNGEE. The CDR3 totals 16 residues. Trimming removed 0 bases from V and 0 bases from J, with 12 bases in between. Written as DNA, the CDR3 is TGTGCCAGCAGCGTAGTCCCAGGCGGAATGAACACTGAAGCTTTCTTT. Its translation is CASSVVPGGMNTEAFF.

CDR3: CASSQEGHFNEQFF. The CDR3 nucleotides read TGCGCCAGCAGCCAAGAAGGCCACTTTAATGAGCAGTTCTTC. V gene TRBV4-1 combines with J gene TRBJ2-1; D remains unclear. The CDR3 length is 14 residues. In germline, CDR1 is MGHRA, CDR2 YSYEKL. V was pared by 0 bases and J by 7 bases, with 10 bases between.

The chain couples TRBV10-2 to TRBJ2-7; tentatively, D is TRBD1 (5 bases). The germline CDR1 and CDR2 sequences are WSHSY and SAAADI. The V gene lost 6 bases and the J gene lost 2 bases, with 11 bases spanning the gap. This CDR3 spans 13 amino acids. The CDR3 nucleotides are TGCGCCAGCAGCGCGCAGGGTCCCTACGAGCAGTACTTC. Translation: CASSAQGPYEQYF.

V and J are TRBV7-2 and TRBJ2-7, with 8 bases matching TRBD2. The CDR3 sequence is 15 residues long. V lost 1 base, J lost 8 bases, and 10 bases stayed unmatched. CDR1 SGHTA and CDR2 FQGNSA come from the germline V gene. The CDR3 DNA follows: TGTGCCAGCAGCTTAGGAAGTAGCGGGACCTCCAAGCAGTACTTC. It specifies CASSLGSSGTSKQYF.

The J gene is TRBJ1-1, the V gene TRBV5-5; 10 nucleotides align to TRBD1. The V and J ends lost 3 bases and 4 bases, in that order; junction bases with no gene match: 9. Per the germline V gene, CDR1 is SGHKS and CDR2 is YYEKEE (reference sequence). The CDR3 totals 16 residues. The CDR3 nucleotides are TGTGCCAGCAGCTACCGGGACAGGGGTTTGGGCACTGAAGCTTTCTTT. It encodes CASSYRDRGLGTEAFF.

The gene calls are TRBV28 and TRBJ1-1, with unresolved D. The CDR3 runs to 14 residues. V lost 5 bases and J 1 base, leaving 11 bases between the germline ends. Germline values: CDR1 MDHEN, CDR2 SYDVKM. The CDR3 nucleotides are TGTGCCAGCAGTCCCATATTATCGAACACTGAAGCTTTCTTT. Its translation is CASSPILSNTEAFF.

The CDR3 sequence is CASRGSGSSYEQYF. DNA of the CDR3: TGTGCCAGCAGGGGGTCGGGAAGCTCCTACGAGCAGTACTTC. This chain connects TRBV6-6 to TRBJ2-7; the D gene is possibly TRBD2 (5 bases). This CDR3 has 14 amino acids. Between the trimmed V and J ends, which lost 6 bases and 0 bases, there was a span of 12 bases. The V gene's germline CDR1 is MNHNY and CDR2 SVGAGI (reference sequence).